The clone carrying this TCR beta chain was counted at least ten times. In germline, CDR1 is SQVTM, CDR2 ANQGSEA. V shed 5 bases and J shed 4 bases, with 22 bases lying between them. The CDR3 contains 16 residues. These data belong to a study of early T cells in non-severe SARS-CoV-2 infection. Study-level information: Chains were not paired, and sequencing was done on bulk RNA from unsorted whole blood.

As part of library construction, unique molecular identifiers were attached to individual cDNA molecules. TCRdb recomputed calls from the 5' RACE reads with MiXCR, one row per CDR3 protein. The table shows tens of thousands of distinct CDR3 sequences, with roughly 4% occurring only once. V gene TRBV29-1 combines with J gene TRBJ2-3, with D possibly being TRBD2 (5 bases). Sequences were obtained from whole blood. The receptor's source is an adult who was a healthcare worker with PCR-confirmed SARS-CoV-2 infection or an uninfected control (not recorded which). The CDR3 DNA is TGCAGCGTTACGCAACAGAGAGGGAGTTTCGCAGATACGCAGTATTTT. Its protein is CSVTQQRGSFADTQYF.